A selection of T cell receptor beta chains follows, all from one sample in a study of cytomegalovirus exposure and HLA in healthy donors. Profiling relied on immunoSEQ multiplex PCR, and the TCRdb table lists in-frame clones only, not all of them. The data show roughly 150,000 clones, roughly 80% seen once. The sample taken for sequencing was PBMCs. These TCRs come from a female donor in good health and CMV-seronegative. Both conserved end residues are part of each CDR3.

V: TRBV18; J: TRBJ1-5; CDR3: CASSEVNQPQHF
V: TRBV4-2; J: TRBJ2-6; CDR3: CASSQDTAAGANVLTF
V: TRBV19; J: TRBJ1-2; CDR3: CASSIAGGNYGYTF
V: TRBV7-2; J: TRBJ2-1; CDR3: CASSARDRGYNEQFF
V: TRBV6-1; J: TRBJ2-1; CDR3: CASSEEGLSGYNEQFF
V: TRBV7-3; J: TRBJ2-1; CDR3: CASSLLAGDNEQFF
V: TRBV10-1; J: TRBJ1-5; CDR3: CASSGVAYQPPYQPQHF
V: TRBV12-2; J: TRBJ1-2; CDR3: CASRSSDRTDGYTF
V: TRBV12-5; J: TRBJ2-2; CDR3: CASGLATKRLADYTGELFF
V: TRBV29-1; J: TRBJ1-5; CDR3: CSVEDPTDSNQPQHF
V: TRBV29-1; J: TRBJ1-1; CDR3: CSSRGGRGENTEAFF
V: TRBV6-6; J: TRBJ2-7; CDR3: CASSYSGAEGEQYF
V: TRBV15; J: TRBJ2-1; CDR3: CATSTGLAVSSYNEQFF
V: TRBV27; J: TRBJ1-2; CDR3: CASSFGEHYGYTF
V: TRBV5-1; J: TRBJ1-5; CDR3: CASSLDLNQPQHF